These 21 T cell receptor beta chains were all obtained from the same sample, sequenced in a study of cytomegalovirus exposure and HLA in healthy donors. Profiling relied on immunoSEQ multiplex PCR, and the TCRdb table lists in-frame clones only, not all of them. The sample yields some 72,000 clones, about 96% seen once. Sequencing was carried out using PBMCs. These receptors originate from a man aged 18 to 30 in good health and CMV-seropositive.

CDR3 sequence reads: CASSQDSGPISYNEQFF. CDR3 DNA: TGTGCCAGCAGCCAAGATTCTGGTCCTATATCCTACAATGAGCAGTTCTTC. The rearrangement uses TRBV4-2 and TRBJ2-1; D is ambiguous. CDR1 and CDR2 from the germline V gene are LGHNA and YNFKEQ. V was cut by 0 bases and J by 1 base, with 13 bases left in between. CDR3 length: 17 residues.

V gene TRBV19 combines with J gene TRBJ2-1, with 11 bases that match TRBD2. The CDR3 totals 15 residues. V shed 5 bases and J 7 bases; nucleotides not matched to a gene: 7. Germline assignment: CDR1 LNHDA and CDR2 SQIVND (reference sequence). CDR3 in DNA: TGTGCCAGTAGTGGGGGACTAGCGGAGGGGAATGAGCAGTTCTTC. Translating gives CASSGGLAEGNEQFF.

The chain joins TRBV5-1 to TRBJ1-2, with D tentatively TRBD1 (5 bases). CDR1 is SGHRS, CDR2 YFSETQ, per germline. V lost 3 bases to trimming and J lost 0 bases, with 12 bases between them. This CDR3 comprises 15 residues. The CDR3: CASSYRQTANYGYTF. The CDR3 DNA sequence: TGCGCCAGCAGCTATAGACAGACCGCTAACTATGGCTACACCTTC.

This sequence joins TRBV5-4 and TRBJ2-1; TRBD2 agrees at 9 bases. Germline-derived CDR1 and CDR2 are SGHNT and YYREEE (reference sequence). After removal of 1 base from V and 6 bases from J, the junction contained 5 bases not matched to a gene. CDR3 length equals 15 residues. CDR3 region: CASSLSLAGRNEQFF. The CDR3 nucleotides read TGTGCCAGCAGCTTGTCGCTAGCGGGACGCAATGAGCAGTTCTTC.

The DNA of the CDR3 is TGCGCCAGCAGCCATCAGAACGCGGATGAAGCTTTCTTT. As protein: CASSHQNADEAFF. V gene TRBV4-1 combines with J gene TRBJ1-1; no firm D call. Trimming took off 3 bases at V and 7 bases at J, with 12 bases between the two ends. The CDR3 covers 13 residues. Germline CDR1 MGHRA, CDR2 YSYEKL.

This chain links TRBV27 with TRBJ2-2; D may be TRBD1 (6 bases). Germline CDR1 reads MNHEY; CDR2 reads SMNVEV (reference sequence). This CDR3 spans 13 amino acids. V dropped 3 bases and J dropped 7 bases, with 9 bases sitting between them. CDR3 sequence (DNA): TGTGCCAGCAGTTTGCCACAGGGCGGGGAGCTGTTTTTT. Its protein is CASSLPQGGELFF.

V gene TRBV6-6 combines with J gene TRBJ1-4, with D uncertain. The germline V gene has CDR1 MNHNY and CDR2 SVGAGI (reference sequence). This CDR3 region has 16 residues. Trimming took off 5 bases at V and 0 bases at J, with 13 bases between the two ends. The CDR3, as DNA: TGTGCCAGCAGTAAGCAAACGAGAGCAACTAATGAAAAACTGTTTTTT. Translation gives CASSKQTRATNEKLFF.

The gene calls are TRBV19 and TRBJ2-7, with D perhaps TRBD1 (6 bases). Germline loops: CDR1 LNHDA, CDR2 SQIVND (reference sequence). The V end was cut by 5 bases, the J end by 5 bases, with 10 bases between. This CDR3 has 12 amino acids. Here the CDR3 DNA reads TGTGCCAGTAGTCGGAGACAGGACGAGCAGTACTTC. It yields the protein CASSRRQDEQYF.

J is TRBJ1-5 and V is TRBV4-2, with 7 nucleotides matching TRBD1. Germline lookup yields CDR1 LGHNA and CDR2 YNFKEQ. V shed 3 bases, J shed 5 bases, and the junction held 7 bases outside the gene matches. This CDR3 has 15 amino acids. The CDR3 loop reads CASSQATGQDQPQHF. The CDR3 bases are TGTGCCAGCAGCCAGGCGACAGGGCAGGATCAGCCCCAGCATTTT.

The chain recombines TRBV28 with TRBJ1-4; D is unresolved. CDR1 is MDHEN and CDR2 is SYDVKM in the germline V gene. The CDR3 contains 11 residues. With 6 bases removed from V and 10 bases from J, the gap between germline ends came to 9 bases. DNA of the CDR3: TGTGCCAGCAGACAAGATGGAAAACTGTTTTTT. It is translated as CASRQDGKLFF.

This clone appeared once. The gene calls are TRBV28 and TRBJ2-7; 14 bases fit TRBD2. The CDR3 covers 16 residues. Germline CDR1 MDHEN, CDR2 SYDVKM. With V trimmed by 8 bases and J by 7 bases, 13 bases remained unmatched. CDR3 loop: CASGTGLAGGKDEQYF. The CDR3 DNA is TGTGCCAGCGGGACCGGACTAGCGGGAGGTAAAGATGAGCAGTACTTC.

This chain uses TRBV5-1 with TRBJ1-1, with D perhaps matching TRBD1 (5 bases). There are 17 residues in the CDR3. Germline loops: CDR1 SGHRS, CDR2 YFSETQ. V was pared by 1 base and J by 5 bases, with 21 bases between. The CDR3: CASSLFVVRDQGTEAFF. In DNA, the CDR3 is TGCGCCAGCAGCTTGTTCGTTGTCCGAGACCAGGGAACTGAAGCTTTCTTT.

V gene TRBV25-1 combines with J gene TRBJ1-1; TRBD1 matches 12 bases. The CDR3 is made up of 16 amino acids. Germline V lookup: CDR1 MGHDK, CDR2 SYGVNS. V was pared by 1 base and J by 5 bases, with 5 bases of the junction left unmatched. This CDR3 is CASSELGTGGLTEAFF. The CDR3 bases are TGTGCCAGCAGTGAATTAGGGACAGGGGGCTTAACTGAAGCTTTCTTT.

This CDR3 is CAWSVDTGNTIYF. CDR3 sequence (DNA): TGTGCCTGGAGTGTCGACACTGGAAACACCATATATTTT. The V call is TRBV30, the J call TRBJ1-3; D uncertain. Per the germline V gene, CDR1 is GTSNPN and CDR2 is SVGIG (reference sequence). The CDR3 sequence is 13 residues long. V lost 0 bases, J lost 2 bases, and 5 bases lay in between.

The rearrangement joins TRBV29-1 to TRBJ1-1, with D possibly matching TRBD1 (6 bases). CDR1 and CDR2 from the germline V gene are SQVTM and ANQGSEA. CDR3 length: 13 amino acids. V was trimmed by 7 bases and J by 4 bases, leaving 16 bases between them. CDR3 in amino acids: CSGGTRFGTEAFF. The DNA of the CDR3 is TGCAGCGGGGGGACACGGTTCGGCACTGAAGCTTTCTTT.

This clone has just one count. This rearrangement joins TRBV5-1 to TRBJ2-7, with D unresolved. The CDR3 extends over 14 amino acids. Per germline, CDR1 SGHRS and CDR2 YFSETQ. Trimming removed 2 bases at V and 5 bases at J, with 14 bases between. The CDR3 region is CASSFESVGDEQYF. CDR3 bases: TGCGCCAGCAGCTTCGAAAGCGTCGGCGACGAGCAGTACTTC. Filled out from reference TRBV5-1 and TRBJ2-7, the complete variable domain reads KAGVTQTPRYLIKTRGQQVTLSCSPISGHRSVSWYQQTPGQGLQFLFEYFSETQRNKGNFPGRFSGRQFSNSRSEMNVSTLELGDSALYLCASSFESVGDEQYFGPGTRLTVT.

The chain employs TRBV9 and TRBJ1-5; TRBD1 matches at 7 bases. Germline CDR1 reads SGDLS; CDR2 reads YYNGEE. Losses at the gene ends were 3 bases for V and 5 bases for J; bases not matched to a gene: 5. This CDR3 has 14 amino acids. CDR3 nucleotides: TGTGCCAGCAGCGCAGGGGGGCAGGATCAGCCCCAGCATTTT. This encodes CASSAGGQDQPQHF.

This chain links TRBV30 with TRBJ1-2; D gene uncertain. Germline assignment: CDR1 GTSNPN and CDR2 SVGIG (reference sequence). CDR3 length: 12 amino acids. This CDR3 is CAERGLNYGYTF. The CDR3 coding sequence is TGTGCGGAGAGAGGGCTAAACTATGGCTACACCTTC.

This sequence joins TRBV5-5 and TRBJ2-7; D might be TRBD1 (6 bases). Germline CDR1 and CDR2: SGHKS and YYEKEE (reference sequence). The germline V and J ends were trimmed by 1 base and 6 bases, with 8 bases remaining between them. CDR3 length equals 12 residues. This CDR3 is CASSLQGREQYF. The CDR3 DNA reads TGTGCCAGCAGCTTGCAGGGGCGCGAGCAGTACTTC. Based on the CDR3 plus reference TRBV5-5 and TRBJ2-7, the full variable domain is DAGVTQSPTHLIKTRGQQVTLRCSPISGHKSVSWYQQVLGQGPQFIFQYYEKEERGRGNFPDRFSARQFPNYSSELNVNALLLGDSALYLCASSLQGREQYFGPGTRLTVT.

The chain couples TRBV9 to TRBJ2-7, with a tentative D call TRBD2 (6 bases). V was clipped by 4 bases and J by 2 bases, with 16 bases between them. Per the germline V gene, CDR1 is SGDLS and CDR2 is YYNGEE. CDR3 length: 15 amino acids. The CDR3 loop reads CASSPTPTSTYEQYF. The CDR3, as DNA: TGTGCCAGCAGCCCGACACCGACTAGTACCTACGAGCAGTACTTC. The whole variable domain, filled in from reference TRBV9 and TRBJ2-7, reads DSGVTQTPKHLITATGQRVTLRCSPRSGDLSVYWYQQSLDQGLQFLIQYYNGEERAKGNILERFSAQQFPDLHSELNLSSLELGDSALYFCASSPTPTSTYEQYFGPGTRLTVT.

The V call is TRBV7-9, the J call TRBJ1-1; 9 bases agree with TRBD1. The trim removed 5 bases at V and 1 base at J, leaving 2 bases unmatched. CDR3 length equals 14 residues. Per the germline V gene, CDR1 is SEHNR and CDR2 is FQNEAQ (reference sequence). The CDR3 coding sequence is TGTGCCAGCAGCACAGGGGGCCGGAACACTGAAGCTTTCTTT. This translates into CASSTGGRNTEAFF.